The rows below give T cell receptor beta chains drawn from one sample of a study of blood T cell repertoires in COVID-19. Profiled with immunoSEQ multiplex PCR; TCRdb holds only in-frame clones, not every one. Of around 140,000 clones in the sample, about 89% were seen once. The specimen sequenced was PBMCs or T cells enriched from blood (not recorded which). The receptors were sampled from a man between 60 and 75 years old who had recovered from COVID-19. Each CDR3 is given with its conserved first and last residue. A D gene is named only where the DNA matches it firmly. Where a row states a size, it is once, few, many or the class of an expanded clone; other rows omit it.

size	D	V	J	DNA	CDR3
.	.	TRBV11-2	TRBJ1-1	TGTGCCAGCAGCTTATCGGCGACGGGAAGGAACACTGAAGCTTTCTTT	CASSLSATGRNTEAFF
.	TRBD1	TRBV25-1	TRBJ2-6	TGTGCCAGCAAGGGACAGGAACGCTCTGGGGCCAACGTCCTGACTTTC	CASKGQERSGANVLTF
once	.	TRBV18	TRBJ2-7	TGTGCCAGCTCACCACCAACAGTCGACGAGCAGTACTTC	CASSPPTVDEQYF
few	.	TRBV7-9	TRBJ2-1	TGTGCCAGCAGCTTAGCCCGGGATGTCAATGAGCAGTTCTTC	CASSLARDVNEQFF
.	.	TRBV2	TRBJ2-1	TGTGTCATCGACAGGAGCTCCTACAATGAGCAGTTCTTC	CVIDRSSYNEQFF
.	.	TRBV29-1	TRBJ1-5	TGCAGCGTCGAGGTAGTACCGAATCAGCCCCAGCATTTT	CSVEVVPNQPQHF
.	TRBD2	TRBV5-4	TRBJ2-5	TGTGCCAGCAGCTGGAGCGGGGGGGCAGGGGAGACCCAGTACTTC	CASSWSGGAGETQYF
.	.	TRBV5-1	TRBJ1-4	TGCGCCAGCAGCCCGGAGTCCAGCTACAATGAAAAACTGTTTTTT	CASSPESSYNEKLFF
.	.	TRBV7-9	TRBJ2-1	TGTGCCAGCATAGGGGAGGATCACAATGAGCAGTTCTTC	CASIGEDHNEQFF
.	.	TRBV30	TRBJ2-4	TGTGCCTGGAGTGTAGGGGGGGATAAAAACATTCAGTACTTC	CAWSVGGDKNIQYF
.	TRBD2	TRBV2	TRBJ2-7	TGTGCCAGCAGTGAAATCCCCGTAGCGGGGGATAGGGAGCAGTACTTC	CASSEIPVAGDREQYF
.	.	TRBV3-1/TRBV3-2	TRBJ2-5	TGTGCCAGCAGCCAAAGGTCGGTGGGAGTGGAGACCCAGTACTTC	CASSQRSVGVETQYF
.	.	TRBV7-8	TRBJ2-3	TGTGCCAGCAGCTTAGAGGCAGTTCCGAGGGATACGCAGTATTTT	CASSLEAVPRDTQYF
.	TRBD2	TRBV10-3	TRBJ2-2	TGTGCCATCAGTGAGTCGGGACTAGCGGGAGATGAGAACACCGGGGAGCTGTTTTTT	CAISESGLAGDENTGELFF
once	.	TRBV7-6	TRBJ1-1	TGTGCCAGCAGCCCCACATCCCGGGTCAGGGGTGGAGAAGCTTTCTTT	CASSPTSRVRGGEAFF
.	.	TRBV24-1	TRBJ2-1	TGTGCCACCAGTGTTGCCGGGGTCGATGAGCAGTTCTTC	CATSVAGVDEQFF
.	.	TRBV10-2	TRBJ1-6	TGCGCCAGCAGTGAAGGGGCCCGGAATTCACCCCTCCACTTT	CASSEGARNSPLHF
.	.	TRBV15	TRBJ1-5	TGTGCCACCAGCACCCAAAGCAATCAGCCCCAGCATTTT	CATSTQSNQPQHF
.	TRBD1	TRBV3-1/TRBV3-2	TRBJ1-2	TGTGCCAGCAGCCAATTGGGACAGACTGGTGTCACCTTC	CASSQLGQTGVTF
.	TRBD1	TRBV19	TRBJ1-5	TGTGCCAGTAGTATAAACGACAGGGGGGAACTCTATAGCAATCAGCCCCAGCATTTT	CASSINDRGELYSNQPQHF
.	TRBD1	TRBV24-1	TRBJ2-2	TGTGCCACCAGTGAAACGGGACAGGGATGGACCGGGGAGCTGTTTTTT	CATSETGQGWTGELFF
.	.	TRBV28	TRBJ2-7	TGTGCCAGCAGTTTAGGGTCGGACAGACCGAGCTCCTACGAGCAGTACTTC	CASSLGSDRPSSYEQYF
.	TRBD2	TRBV7-6	TRBJ2-1	TGTGCCAGCAGCCCTAGGACTAGCGGGAGGGTCTACAATGAGCAGTTCTTC	CASSPRTSGRVYNEQFF
.	.	TRBV10-3	TRBJ2-6	TGTGCCATCAGTGAATCTTCCTCTGGGGCCAACGTCCTGACTTTC	CAISESSSGANVLTF
.	.	TRBV20-1	TRBJ2-7	TGCAGTGCTAGTTACACCGGGGGGCCGCCTCCATTC	CSASYTGGPPPF
.	TRBD2	TRBV11-2	TRBJ2-7	TGTGCCAGCGGAGCGGGAGGGGGGGAGCAGTACTTC	CASGAGGGEQYF
.	.	TRBV11-1	TRBJ2-7	TGTGCCAGCAGCTTAGCCCCCCGTATCAGGGGCACCGAGCAGTACTTC	CASSLAPRIRGTEQYF
.	TRBD1	TRBV6-1	TRBJ2-7	TGTGCCAGCAGTGGTTGGGCCGGGACAGGGTCTCCCGAGCAGTACTTC	CASSGWAGTGSPEQYF
.	.	TRBV24-1	TRBJ2-7	TGTGCCACCAGTGACCCAAGGACTTACGAGCAGTACTTC	CATSDPRTYEQYF
.	.	TRBV27	TRBJ2-1	TGTGCCGCTAGGGGCGGGAAGAGCTCCTACAATGAGCAGTTCTTC	CAARGGKSSYNEQFF
once	.	TRBV27	TRBJ1-2	TGTGCCAGCAGGGGTCGGGGGTTTGGCTACACCTTC	CASRGRGFGYTF
.	TRBD1	TRBV29-1	TRBJ2-7	TGCAGCGTCCGAACTGGGACAGGGACCCACGAGCAGTACTTC	CSVRTGTGTHEQYF
.	.	TRBV29-1	TRBJ2-1	TGCAGCGCCTTACCGACTCTGTTCTCCTACAATGAGCAGTTCTTC	CSALPTLFSYNEQFF
few	.	TRBV28	TRBJ2-7	TGTGCCAGCAGTCACTCCTGGGGAGCCTACGAGCAGTACTTC	CASSHSWGAYEQYF
.	.	TRBV2	TRBJ1-5	TGTGCCAGCCGTTCGAGAGATACTAGCAATCAGCCCCAGCATTTT	CASRSRDTSNQPQHF
.	TRBD1	TRBV2	TRBJ2-1	TGTGCCAGCAGTGTGGGACAGGGGATAGGTGAGCAGTTCTTC	CASSVGQGIGEQFF
.	.	TRBV18	TRBJ1-1	TGTGCCAGCTCAGATCGGTGGAACACTGAAGCTTTCTTT	CASSDRWNTEAFF
.	TRBD2	TRBV18	TRBJ2-1	TGTGCCAGCTCACAAACTAGCGGGCTGGGGAATGAGCAGTTCTTC	CASSQTSGLGNEQFF
.	.	TRBV6-5	TRBJ2-2	TGTGCCAGCAGCCGCGGGTGGACCGGGGAGCTGTTTTTT	CASSRGWTGELFF
once	TRBD1	TRBV6-5	TRBJ2-7	TGTGCCAGCAGCCGGGGACAGGGGTTGGGGCAGTACTTC	CASSRGQGLGQYF
.	.	TRBV28	TRBJ1-5	TGTGCCAGCAGTTTTCTTCAGCCCCAGCATTTT	CASSFLQPQHF
.	.	TRBV15	TRBJ1-5	TGTGCCACCAGCAGATCAGGGCTACCTCAGCCCCAGCATTTT	CATSRSGLPQPQHF
.	.	TRBV4-2	TRBJ2-1	TGTGCCAGCAGCCAAGATGTGGGGGCGCTGGGCAATGAGCAGTTCTTC	CASSQDVGALGNEQFF
.	TRBD1	TRBV28	TRBJ1-2	TGTGCCAGCAGGGAACCCGGGACAGGGAGCTATGGCTACACCTTC	CASREPGTGSYGYTF
.	TRBD2	TRBV29-1	TRBJ2-5	TGCAGCGTCTCCCGGACTAGCGGGGGGCCAGGGGAGACCCAGTACTTC	CSVSRTSGGPGETQYF
.	TRBD1	TRBV7-6	TRBJ2-3	TGTGCCAGCAGCCCTCGGACAGGGAGCGACACAGATACGCAGTATTTT	CASSPRTGSDTDTQYF
.	TRBD1	TRBV18	TRBJ1-4	TGTGCCAGCTCCCCTCTCGGGACAGATGAAAAACTGTTTTTT	CASSPLGTDEKLFF
.	.	TRBV30	TRBJ2-5	TGTGCCTGGAGTCTCTCCGGGGAGACCCAGTACTTC	CAWSLSGETQYF